One and the same sample provided the 2 T cell receptor beta chains below, sequenced in a study of blood T cell repertoires in COVID-19 (dated by TCRdb to 2020 to 2022). The library was obtained by the immunoSEQ multiplex PCR assay. TCRdb limited this immuneACCESS table to in-frame rearrangements with V and J called. A share of clones is missing; checked studies link under half to unresolved V genes, and the rest is unexplained. Present in this sample are roughly 240,000 clones, 75% to 90% of which were seen just once. The ten most abundant clones make up around 0.85% of the sample. The source material was PBMCs or T cells enriched from blood (not recorded which). All receptors come from a man aged 50 to 60 who had been exposed to COVID-19.

V and J are TRBV20-1 and TRBJ1-2; D unclear. Trimming removed 6 bases at V and 8 bases at J, with 13 bases between. The CDR3 runs 11 residues. The germline CDR1 and CDR2 sequences are DFQATT and SNEGSKA (reference sequence). CDR3 DNA: TGCAGTGCGTACTATTCGAGGGGCTACACCTTC. This translates into CSAYYSRGYTF.

The rearrangement links TRBV27 to TRBJ1-1; 10 bases map to TRBD1. The length of the CDR3 is 14 residues. With 6 bases clipped from V and 3 bases from J, the junction kept 4 bases outside the gene matches. Germline CDR1 MNHEY, CDR2 SMNVEV (reference sequence). This chain's CDR3 is CASRHDRGHTEAFF. CDR3 DNA: TGTGCCAGCAGACACGACAGGGGGCACACTGAAGCTTTCTTT.